What follows are 23 T cell receptor beta chains derived from one specimen sequenced in a study of identical twins. One entry per CDR3 protein results from TCRdb running MiXCR on the 5' RACE reads. This table holds 1.5 million to 2 million distinct CDR3 sequences, around a third found once. The sequenced sample consisted of cord blood. The receptors come from a newborn girl in good health.

This clonotype has a handful of counts. The chain links TRBV5-1 to TRBJ2-3; D is perhaps TRBD1 or TRBD2 (5 bases each). CDR1 and CDR2 (germline): SGHRS, YFSETQ. This CDR3 comprises 13 residues. V lost 4 bases to trimming and J lost 10 bases, with 16 bases between them. CDR3 in amino acids: CASSHGGAGAQYF. Written as DNA, the CDR3 is TGCGCCAGCAGCCATGGGGGAGCCGGGGCGCAGTATTTT.

The V call is TRBV5-1, the J call TRBJ1-2; D perhaps matches TRBD1 (6 bases). Germline CDR1 SGHRS, CDR2 YFSETQ. The CDR3 runs to 16 residues. V lost 0 bases and J 9 bases, leaving 21 bases between the germline ends. Here the CDR3 reads CASSLGDTLFRYSYTF. DNA for the CDR3: TGCGCCAGCAGCTTGGGGGACACATTATTTCGTTATAGCTACACCTTC.

The V gene is TRBV5-1, the J gene TRBJ2-1; possible D gene TRBD2, 6 bases. This CDR3 comprises 13 residues. V lost 6 bases, J lost 4 bases, and 11 bases lay in between. Germline CDR1 reads SGHRS; CDR2 reads YFSETQ. The CDR3 nucleotides read TGCGCCAGCAACCCTCGGGGGTACAATGAGCAGTTCTTC. Translation gives CASNPRGYNEQFF.

The rearrangement joins TRBV7-2 to TRBJ2-4, with D possibly matching TRBD1 (5 bases). Per the germline V gene, CDR1 is SGHTA and CDR2 is FQGNSA. V was clipped by 4 bases and J by 13 bases, with 17 bases between them. The CDR3 runs 13 residues. Written as DNA, the CDR3 is TGTGCCAGCAGCTCGTCAGGGTTCACTGAGCAGTACTTC. This sequence encodes CASSSSGFTEQYF.

This rearrangement joins TRBV7-2 to TRBJ1-4; D gene ambiguous. The CDR3 runs 17 residues. Germline V gene data show CDR1 as SGHTA and CDR2 as FQGNSA. V was clipped by 3 bases and J by 0 bases, with 14 bases between them. The CDR3 nucleotides read TGTGCCAGCAGCTTGATAGGGAGCGGTGCAACTAATGAAAAACTGTTTTTT. This gives the protein CASSLIGSGATNEKLFF.

This chain links TRBV20-1 with TRBJ2-4; D is undetermined. Matching the DNA end better, TRBJ2-7 makes the J call doubtful. Germline V gives CDR1 DFQATT, CDR2 SNEGSKA (reference sequence). CDR3 size: 11 residues. CDR3 residues: CSSILLYEQYF. CDR3 sequence (DNA): TGCAGTTCTATCCTCCTCTACGAGCAGTACTTC.

This clonotype has only a few counts. At one end the junction does not follow the germline gene, possibly because of a read error. CDR3 sequence reads: CATSDPGTGGLYGYTF. DNA of the CDR3: TGTGCCACCAGTGACCCCGGGACAGGGGGCCTCTATGGCTACACCTTC. This sequence joins TRBV10-3 and TRBJ1-2, with 12 bases fitting TRBD1. CDR1 and CDR2 from the germline V gene are ENHRY and SYGVKD. The CDR3 is 16 amino acids.

This clonotype has just a few counts. The rearrangement joins TRBV12-3 or TRBV12-4 to TRBJ1-2; 7 bases fit TRBD1. The V and J ends lost 1 base and 9 bases, in that order; junction bases with no gene match: 11. The CDR3 has 15 residues. DNA for the CDR3: TGTGCCAGCAGTTTAGGGGAGGGGGCCAGGGATAGCTACACCTTC. It is translated as CASSLGEGARDSYTF.

This clonotype was recorded a few times. This rearrangement joins TRBV19 to TRBJ2-1; TRBD2 matches 11 bases. CDR3 length: 17 amino acids. The junction had 15 bases not matched to a gene; V was cut back by 9 bases and J by 5 bases. Germline loops: CDR1 LNHDA, CDR2 SQIVND (reference sequence). The CDR3 DNA reads TGTGCCAGCTGCCCCGGACTAGCGGGTGGGACCAACAATGAGCAGTTCTTC. Amino acid sequence: CASCPGLAGGTNNEQFF.

This clonotype has just a few counts. The chain combines TRBV20-1 with TRBJ1-2, with 7 bases lining up with TRBD1. Losses at the gene ends were 3 bases for V and 2 bases for J; bases not matched to a gene: 6. CDR1 and CDR2 (germline): DFQATT, SNEGSKA (reference sequence). The CDR3 contains 14 residues. CDR3 protein: CSASSGTANYGYTF. CDR3 DNA sequence: TGCAGTGCTAGCTCCGGGACAGCCAACTATGGCTACACCTTC.

This clonotype occurred a few times. The V call is TRBV29-1, the J call TRBJ2-5, with D maybe TRBD2 (5 bases). Germline-derived CDR1 and CDR2 are SQVTM and ANQGSEA. This CDR3 comprises 13 residues. Trimming took 4 bases from V and 1 from J, leaving 10 bases between them. CDR3 coding DNA: TGCAGCGTTGTTATACGGGGCCAAGAGACCCAGTACTTC. Its translation: CSVVIRGQETQYF.

With respect to this clonotype: This clone may be a read error of a much larger clone one base away. This chain connects TRBV24-1 to TRBJ2-5; D unresolved. This CDR3 region has 14 residues. Germline loops: CDR1 KGHDR, CDR2 SFDVKD. Trimming removed 2 bases from V and 11 bases from J, with 17 bases in between. Here the CDR3 DNA reads TGTGCCACCAGTGATTCCCACGTACCCAATGAGCAGTACTTC. Its translation: CATSDSHVPNEQYF.

In the case of this clonotype: This clone may be a read error of a much larger clone one base away. The chain links TRBV5-1 to TRBJ2-3, with 12 positions matching TRBD2. This CDR3 has 14 residues. After removal of 3 bases from V and 8 bases from J, the junction contained 4 bases not matched to a gene. Germline V gene data show CDR1 as SGHRS and CDR2 as YFSETQ. This chain's CDR3 is CASSSSGRAVTQYF. The DNA for the CDR3 is TGCGCCAGCAGCTCTAGCGGGAGGGCAGTTACGCAGTATTTT.

This clonotype was observed many times. V is TRBV29-1 and J is TRBJ1-2, with D possibly matching TRBD1 (6 bases). The germline CDR1 and CDR2 sequences are SQVTM and ANQGSEA. Trimming took off 5 bases at V and 6 bases at J, with 13 bases between the two ends. This CDR3 has 12 amino acids. The CDR3 loop is CSVWGAGHGYTF. As DNA, the CDR3 is TGCAGCGTTTGGGGGGCCGGGCATGGCTACACCTTC.

This clonotype has a handful of counts. The chain has TRBV20-1 and TRBJ2-7; D not certain. The DNA end is a closer match to TRBJ2-4, so the J assignment may be wrong. CDR3 length: 13 amino acids. Per the germline V gene, CDR1 is DFQATT and CDR2 is SNEGSKA (reference sequence). The CDR3 DNA follows: TGCAGTGCTAGAGATAGCAGAGGAAACATTCAGTACTTC. Translating gives CSARDSRGNIQYF.

This chain uses TRBV6-1 with TRBJ2-4, with 9 bases matching TRBD2. V shed 2 bases, J shed 0 bases, and the junction held 17 bases outside the gene matches. The CDR3 loop spans 21 amino acids. CDR1 and CDR2 (germline): MNHNS, SASEGT. For the CDR3, the DNA is TGTGCCAGCAGTGAATTCTTCGGGGCGGGAGGGCCTATAATAGCCAAAAACATTCAGTACTTC. Amino acids: CASSEFFGAGGPIIAKNIQYF.

The gene calls are TRBV20-1 and TRBJ2-7; D is undetermined. The CDR3 runs 13 residues. Germline loops: CDR1 DFQATT, CDR2 SNEGSKA (reference sequence). Trimming stripped 6 bases from V and 2 bases from J, with 14 bases between. The CDR3: CSARKEQPYEQYF. CDR3 sequence (DNA): TGCAGTGCCCGTAAGGAGCAGCCCTACGAGCAGTACTTC.

The rearrangement uses TRBV6-2 or TRBV6-3 and TRBJ2-3; D unresolved. Germline loops: CDR1 MNHEY, CDR2 SVGEGT. There are 12 residues in the CDR3. Trimming left V 7 bases short and J 1 base short, with 6 bases between. The CDR3 loop is CASKLGTDTQYF. The CDR3 nucleotides read TGTGCCAGCAAGCTGGGCACAGATACGCAGTATTTT.

A single count supports this clonotype. The rearrangement uses TRBV28 and TRBJ1-3; D call uncertain. Between the trimmed V and J ends, which lost 1 base and 3 bases, there was a span of 10 bases. The CDR3 has 15 amino acids. In germline, CDR1 is MDHEN, CDR2 SYDVKM. This CDR3 reads CASSLSRGGGNTIYF. DNA for the CDR3: TGTGCCAGCAGTTTATCTCGGGGAGGTGGAAACACCATATATTTT.

The chain employs TRBV6-1 and TRBJ2-7, with D unclear. The CDR3 consists of 14 residues. The germline V gene has CDR1 MNHNS and CDR2 SASEGT. Deletions cut 2 bases from V and 0 bases from J, with 8 bases between. CDR3 DNA: TGTGCCAGCAGTGAACTATCCGGCTCCTACGAGCAGTACTTC. Translating it yields CASSELSGSYEQYF.

The chain carries TRBV6-5 and TRBJ1-6; 9 bases are shared with TRBD1. Germline CDR1 is MNHEY and CDR2 is SVGAGI. This CDR3 region has 18 residues. V trimming: 0 bases; J trimming: 5 bases; junction bases outside the gene matches: 8. The CDR3 DNA reads TGTGCCAGCAGTTACTCGATTTTTTGGGACAGGGATAATTCACCCCTCCACTTT. It is translated as CASSYSIFWDRDNSPLHF.

The J gene is TRBJ1-2, the V gene TRBV2; maybe TRBD1 (6 bases). The CDR3 has 13 residues. Germline lookup yields CDR1 SNHLY and CDR2 FYNNEI. Trimming took off 2 bases at V and 7 bases at J, with 11 bases between the two ends. The CDR3 nucleotides are TGTGCCAGCAGTGAAAGCAGGGGCGTTGGCTACACCTTC. This encodes CASSESRGVGYTF.

The chain couples TRBV30 to TRBJ1-1; D not resolved. The V and J ends lost 8 bases and 4 bases respectively, with 14 bases between them. Per germline, CDR1 GTSNPN and CDR2 SVGIG (reference sequence). The CDR3 loop spans 12 amino acids. CDR3 loop: CAADGVSTEAFF. CDR3 coding DNA: TGTGCCGCGGATGGGGTGAGCACTGAAGCTTTCTTT.